Here is one T cell receptor beta chain with its context. Its antigen is still unknown. This sample was included in a study of OX40 agonist ivuxolimab in advanced cancers. Study-wide background: Of the participants, around 39% had some prior anti-PD-1, anti-PD-L1 or anti-CTLA-4 therapy, which was allowed.

Patients were ineligible given autoimmune disease history or systemic immunosuppression. Overall study findings and caveats: Researchers did not establish what antigens the expanded peripheral T cells target. Expanded clones tended on average to be more numerous among CD8+ T cells than CD4+.

Only in-frame clones appear in the TCRdb table, and some are missing; sequencing was by immunoSEQ multiplex PCR. The sample carries around 69,000 clones, roughly nine tenths recorded once. Looked up from germline, CDR1 is SGHTA and CDR2 is FQGNSA. V was trimmed by 7 bases and J by 0 bases, leaving 17 bases between them. This CDR3 is 16 amino acids long. Sample: CD4+ or CD8+ T cells sorted from blood, taken in a trial of the OX40 agonist ivuxolimab. This clonotype was sampled from an adult with an advanced solid tumor such as melanoma, head and neck, liver or kidney cancer. The V gene is TRBV7-2, the J gene TRBJ2-3; D may match TRBD1 or TRBD2 (5 bases each). The DNA for the CDR3 is TGTGCCAGCACGAGGGGAAGGGTTCAAAGCACAGATACGCAGTATTTT. Amino acid sequence: CASTRGRVQSTDTQYF. Together with reference TRBV7-2 and TRBJ2-3, the CDR3 gives the full variable domain: GAGVSQSPSNKVTEKGKDVELRCDPISGHTALYWYRQSLGQGLEFLIYFQGNSAPDKSGLPSDRFSAERTGGSVSTLTIQRTQQEDSAVYLCASTRGRVQSTDTQYFGPGTRLTVL.